The sequence of this T cell receptor (beta chain) was determined in a study of human T cells and chemical hapten exposure. MiXCR was run by TCRdb on the RACE reads, yielding one entry per CDR3 protein. Altogether tens of thousands of distinct CDR3 sequences are present, around 15% being singletons, with the ten largest covering approximately 4.6%. Time point of the sample: pre-sensitization, week 0. Regarding treatment: therapeutic diphenylcyclopropenone sensitization with weekly scalp DPC. In every case, blood was obtained before the patch test was applied. Trimming shortened V by 5 bases and J by 3 bases, and 14 bases separated the two germline ends. Germline lookup yields CDR1 MNHEY and CDR2 SVGAGI. This CDR3 comprises 15 residues.

The sample was whole blood, taken in connection with sensitization to the hapten diphenylcyclopropenone (DPC). This sequence was found in a woman in her forties or fifties with alopecia areata. Some clones in this sample may be carry-over from other donors' samples. The gene calls are TRBV6-5 and TRBJ1-3; unclear D gene. CDR3 sequence (DNA): TGTGCCAGCAGTCCTCCACGTTCCCTTGGAAACACCATATATTTT. It codes for CASSPPRSLGNTIYF.